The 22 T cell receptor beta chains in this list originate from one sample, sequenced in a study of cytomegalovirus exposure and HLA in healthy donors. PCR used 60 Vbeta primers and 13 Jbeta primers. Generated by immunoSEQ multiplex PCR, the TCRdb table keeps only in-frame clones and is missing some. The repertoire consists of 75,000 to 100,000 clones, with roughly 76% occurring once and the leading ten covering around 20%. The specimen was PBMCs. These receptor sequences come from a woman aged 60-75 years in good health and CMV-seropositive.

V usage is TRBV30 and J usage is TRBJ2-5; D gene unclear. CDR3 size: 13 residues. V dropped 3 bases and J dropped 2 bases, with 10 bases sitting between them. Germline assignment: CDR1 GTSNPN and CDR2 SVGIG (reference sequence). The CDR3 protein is CAWSRGTQETQYF. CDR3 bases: TGTGCCTGGAGCCGAGGCACACAAGAGACCCAGTACTTC.

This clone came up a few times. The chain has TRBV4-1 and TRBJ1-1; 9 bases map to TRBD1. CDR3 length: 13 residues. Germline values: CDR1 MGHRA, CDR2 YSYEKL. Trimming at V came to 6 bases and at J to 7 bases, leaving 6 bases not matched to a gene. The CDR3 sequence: CASRNRGLNEAFF. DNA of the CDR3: TGCGCCAGCAGAAACAGGGGGCTGAATGAAGCTTTCTTT.

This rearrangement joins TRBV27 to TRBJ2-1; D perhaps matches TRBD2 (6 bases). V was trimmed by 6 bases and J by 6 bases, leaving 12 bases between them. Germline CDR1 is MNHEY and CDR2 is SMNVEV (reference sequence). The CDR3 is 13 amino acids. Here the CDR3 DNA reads TGTGCCAGCAGCGGGAGTGGTCCCAATGAGCAGTTCTTC. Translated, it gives CASSGSGPNEQFF.

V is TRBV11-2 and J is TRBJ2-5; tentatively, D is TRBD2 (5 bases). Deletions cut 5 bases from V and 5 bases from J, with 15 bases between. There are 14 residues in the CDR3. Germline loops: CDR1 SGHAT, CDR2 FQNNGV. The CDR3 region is CASSPMRAVETQYF. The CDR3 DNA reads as TGTGCCAGCAGCCCTATGAGGGCGGTGGAGACCCAGTACTTC.

For the CDR3, the DNA is TGTGCCAGCAGCTTAGGTCTCCTATGGGGGGCCAACGTCCTGACTTTC. Its protein is CASSLGLLWGANVLTF. The rearrangement uses TRBV7-6 and TRBJ2-6; the D is unclear. The CDR3 is 16 amino acids. Per germline, CDR1 SGHVS and CDR2 FNYEAQ. Trimming stripped 1 base from V and 4 bases from J, with 11 bases between. Using reference TRBV7-6 and TRBJ2-6 for the parts outside the CDR3, the full variable domain is GAGVSQSPRYKVTKRGQDVALRCDPISGHVSLYWYRQALGQGPEFLTYFNYEAQQDKSGLPNDRFSAERPEGSISTLTIQRTEQRDSAMYRCASSLGLLWGANVLTFGAGSRLTVL.

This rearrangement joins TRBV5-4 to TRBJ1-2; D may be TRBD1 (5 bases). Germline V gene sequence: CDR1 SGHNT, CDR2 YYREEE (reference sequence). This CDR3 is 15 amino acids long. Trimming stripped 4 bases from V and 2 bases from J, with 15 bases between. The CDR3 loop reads CASSTAIRANYGYTF. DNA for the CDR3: TGTGCCAGCAGCACGGCCATCAGGGCCAACTATGGCTACACCTTC.

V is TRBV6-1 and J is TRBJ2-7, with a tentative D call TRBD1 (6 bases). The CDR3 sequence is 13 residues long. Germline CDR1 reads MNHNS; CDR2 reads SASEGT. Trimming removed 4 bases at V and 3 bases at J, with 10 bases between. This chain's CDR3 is CASSADRFYEQYF. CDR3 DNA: TGTGCCAGCAGTGCCGACAGGTTCTACGAGCAGTACTTC.

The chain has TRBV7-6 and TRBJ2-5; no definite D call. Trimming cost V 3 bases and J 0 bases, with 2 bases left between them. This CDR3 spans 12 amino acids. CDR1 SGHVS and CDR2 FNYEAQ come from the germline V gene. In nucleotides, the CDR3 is TGTGCCAGCAGCTTCTACCAAGAGACCCAGTACTTC. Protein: CASSFYQETQYF. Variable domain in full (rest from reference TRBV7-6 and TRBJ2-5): GAGVSQSPRYKVTKRGQDVALRCDPISGHVSLYWYRQALGQGPEFLTYFNYEAQQDKSGLPNDRFSAERPEGSISTLTIQRTEQRDSAMYRCASSFYQETQYFGPGTRLLVL.

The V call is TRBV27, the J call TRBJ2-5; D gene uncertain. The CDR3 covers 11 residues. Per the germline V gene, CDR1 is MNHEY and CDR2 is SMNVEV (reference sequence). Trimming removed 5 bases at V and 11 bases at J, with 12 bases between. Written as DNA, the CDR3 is TGTGCCAGCAGTAGAGAGGCTGAGCAGTACTTC. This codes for CASSREAEQYF.

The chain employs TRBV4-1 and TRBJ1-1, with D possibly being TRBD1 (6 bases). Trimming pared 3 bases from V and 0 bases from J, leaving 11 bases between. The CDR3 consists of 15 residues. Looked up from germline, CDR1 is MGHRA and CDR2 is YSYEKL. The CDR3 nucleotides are TGCGCCAGCAGCCATTCACAGGGCCTGAACACTGAAGCTTTCTTT. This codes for CASSHSQGLNTEAFF.

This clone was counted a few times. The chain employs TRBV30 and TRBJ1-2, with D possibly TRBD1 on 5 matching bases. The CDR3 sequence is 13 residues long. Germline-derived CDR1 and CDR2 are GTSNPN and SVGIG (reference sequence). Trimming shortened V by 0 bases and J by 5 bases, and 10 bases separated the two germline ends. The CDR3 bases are TGTGCCTGGAGTGTCAGCGGGGGGTATGGCTACACCTTC. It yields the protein CAWSVSGGYGYTF.

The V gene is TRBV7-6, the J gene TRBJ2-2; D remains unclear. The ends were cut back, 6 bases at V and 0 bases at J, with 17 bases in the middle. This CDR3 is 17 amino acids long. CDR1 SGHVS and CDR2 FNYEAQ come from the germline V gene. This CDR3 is CASSLFLLGPNTGELFF. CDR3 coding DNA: TGTGCCAGCAGTCTATTCCTCCTGGGCCCGAACACCGGGGAGCTGTTTTTT.

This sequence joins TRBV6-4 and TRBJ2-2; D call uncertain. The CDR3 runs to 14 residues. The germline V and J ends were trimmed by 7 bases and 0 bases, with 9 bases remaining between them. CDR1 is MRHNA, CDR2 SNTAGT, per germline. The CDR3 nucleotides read TGTGCCAGCATGTTACAGCCGAACACCGGGGAGCTGTTTTTT. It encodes CASMLQPNTGELFF.

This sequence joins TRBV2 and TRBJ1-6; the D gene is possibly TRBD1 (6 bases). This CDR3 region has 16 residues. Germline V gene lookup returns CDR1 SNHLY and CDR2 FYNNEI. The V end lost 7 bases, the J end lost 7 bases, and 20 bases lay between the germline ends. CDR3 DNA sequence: TGTGCCAGCATCTGGAGCCCGGGACACCAAAATTCACCCCTCCACTTT. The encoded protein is CASIWSPGHQNSPLHF.

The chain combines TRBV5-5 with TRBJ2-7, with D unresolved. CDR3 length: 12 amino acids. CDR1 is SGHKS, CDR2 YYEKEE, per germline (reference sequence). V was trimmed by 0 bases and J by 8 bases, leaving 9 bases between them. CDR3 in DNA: TGTGCCAGCAGCTTGGACCAACCTAAGCAGTACTTC. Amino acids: CASSLDQPKQYF.

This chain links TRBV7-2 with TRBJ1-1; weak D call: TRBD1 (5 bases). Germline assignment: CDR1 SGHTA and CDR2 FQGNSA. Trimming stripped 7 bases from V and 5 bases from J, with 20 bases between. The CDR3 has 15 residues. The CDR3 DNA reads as TGTGCCAGCACCCCAGGGCGGGGGACCAGAACTGAAGCTTTCTTT. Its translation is CASTPGRGTRTEAFF.

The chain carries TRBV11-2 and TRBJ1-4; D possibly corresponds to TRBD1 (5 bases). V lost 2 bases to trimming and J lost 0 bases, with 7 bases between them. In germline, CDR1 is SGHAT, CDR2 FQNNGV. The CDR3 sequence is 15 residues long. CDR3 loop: CASSLKGATNEKLFF. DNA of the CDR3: TGTGCCAGCAGCTTAAAAGGGGCAACTAATGAAAAACTGTTTTTT.

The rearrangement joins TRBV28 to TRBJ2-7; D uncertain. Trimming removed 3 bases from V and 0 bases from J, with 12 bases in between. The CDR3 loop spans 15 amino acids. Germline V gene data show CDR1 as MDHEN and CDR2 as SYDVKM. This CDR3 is CASSFPGSGSYEQYF. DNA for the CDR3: TGTGCCAGCAGTTTCCCCGGGTCCGGCTCCTACGAGCAGTACTTC.

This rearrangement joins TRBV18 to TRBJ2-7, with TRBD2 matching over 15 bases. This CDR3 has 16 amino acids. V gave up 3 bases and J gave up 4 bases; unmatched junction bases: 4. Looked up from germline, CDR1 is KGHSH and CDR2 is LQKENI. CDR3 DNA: TGTGCCAGCTCACCCCCGGGACTAGCGGGAGGTTACGAGCAGTACTTC. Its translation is CASSPPGLAGGYEQYF.

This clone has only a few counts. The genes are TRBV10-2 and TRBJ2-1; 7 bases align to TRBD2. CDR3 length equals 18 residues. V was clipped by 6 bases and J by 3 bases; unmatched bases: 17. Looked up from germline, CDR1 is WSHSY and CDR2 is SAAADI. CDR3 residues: CASRGWGGAGENYNEQFF. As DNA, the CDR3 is TGCGCCAGCAGGGGCTGGGGTGGGGCGGGAGAAAACTACAATGAGCAGTTCTTC.

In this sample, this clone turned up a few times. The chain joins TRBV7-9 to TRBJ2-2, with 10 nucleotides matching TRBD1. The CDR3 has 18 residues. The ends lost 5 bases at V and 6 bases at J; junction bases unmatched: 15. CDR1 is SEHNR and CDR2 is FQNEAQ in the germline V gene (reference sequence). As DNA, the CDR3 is TGTGCCAGCAGCCCGAGTTCCGCAGACAGGGGGCATGCCGGGGAGCTGTTTTTT. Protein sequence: CASSPSSADRGHAGELFF.

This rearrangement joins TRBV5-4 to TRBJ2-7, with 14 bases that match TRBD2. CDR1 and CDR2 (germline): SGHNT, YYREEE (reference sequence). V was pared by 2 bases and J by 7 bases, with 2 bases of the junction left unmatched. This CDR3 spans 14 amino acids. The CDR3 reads CASSLGLAGGEQYF. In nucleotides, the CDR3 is TGTGCCAGCAGCTTAGGACTAGCGGGGGGAGAGCAGTACTTC.